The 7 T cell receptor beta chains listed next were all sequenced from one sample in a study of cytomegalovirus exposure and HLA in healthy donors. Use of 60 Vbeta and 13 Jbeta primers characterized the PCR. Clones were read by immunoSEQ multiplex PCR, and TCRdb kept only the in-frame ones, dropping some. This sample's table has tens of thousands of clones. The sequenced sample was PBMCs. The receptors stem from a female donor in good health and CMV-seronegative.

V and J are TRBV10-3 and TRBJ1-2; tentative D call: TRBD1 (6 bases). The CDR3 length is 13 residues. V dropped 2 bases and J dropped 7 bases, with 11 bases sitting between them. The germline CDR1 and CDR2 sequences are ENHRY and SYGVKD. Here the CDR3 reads CAISERGGGGYTF. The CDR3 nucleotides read TGTGCCATCAGTGAGCGCGGGGGCGGTGGCTACACCTTC.

CDR3 sequence (DNA): TGTGCCAGCAGCTTGGAGGGGAGGAAAAACTATGGCTACACCTTC. Its translation: CASSLEGRKNYGYTF. The gene calls are TRBV5-5 and TRBJ1-2; D may be TRBD1 (5 bases). This CDR3 comprises 15 residues. Germline CDR1 reads SGHKS; CDR2 reads YYEKEE (reference sequence). Deletions cut 0 bases from V and 2 bases from J, with 11 bases between.

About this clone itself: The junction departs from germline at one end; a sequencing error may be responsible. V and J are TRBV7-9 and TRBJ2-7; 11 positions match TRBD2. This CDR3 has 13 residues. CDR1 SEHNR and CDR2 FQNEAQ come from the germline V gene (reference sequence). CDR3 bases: TGTGCCAGCAGCATTAGCGGGGGGGCCTCTTGTGTCTTC. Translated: CASSISGGASCVF.

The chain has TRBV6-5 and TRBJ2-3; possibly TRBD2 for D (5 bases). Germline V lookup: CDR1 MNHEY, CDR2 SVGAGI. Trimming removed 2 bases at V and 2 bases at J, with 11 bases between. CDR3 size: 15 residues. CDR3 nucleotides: TGTGCCAGCAGTTACGTCGGGGTGGTCACAGATACGCAGTATTTT. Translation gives CASSYVGVVTDTQYF.

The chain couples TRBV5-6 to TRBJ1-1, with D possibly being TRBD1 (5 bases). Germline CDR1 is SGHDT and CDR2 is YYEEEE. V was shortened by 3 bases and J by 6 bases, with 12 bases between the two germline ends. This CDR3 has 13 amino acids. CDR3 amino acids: CASSSFGGAEAFF. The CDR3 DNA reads TGTGCCAGCAGCTCCTTTGGGGGGGCTGAAGCTTTCTTT.

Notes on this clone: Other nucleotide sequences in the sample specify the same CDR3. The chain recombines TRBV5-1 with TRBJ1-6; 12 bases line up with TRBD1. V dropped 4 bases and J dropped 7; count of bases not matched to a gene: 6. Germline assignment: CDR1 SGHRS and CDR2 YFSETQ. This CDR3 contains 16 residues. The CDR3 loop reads CASSQGTGGGNSPLHF. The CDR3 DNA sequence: TGCGCCAGCAGCCAAGGGACAGGGGGCGGGAATTCACCCCTCCACTTT.

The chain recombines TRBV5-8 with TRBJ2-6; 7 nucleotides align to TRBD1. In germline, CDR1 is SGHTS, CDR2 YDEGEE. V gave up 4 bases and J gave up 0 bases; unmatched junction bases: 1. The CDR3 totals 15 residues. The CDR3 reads CASSDRDSGANVLTF. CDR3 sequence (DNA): TGTGCCAGCAGCGACAGGGACTCTGGGGCCAACGTCCTGACTTTC.